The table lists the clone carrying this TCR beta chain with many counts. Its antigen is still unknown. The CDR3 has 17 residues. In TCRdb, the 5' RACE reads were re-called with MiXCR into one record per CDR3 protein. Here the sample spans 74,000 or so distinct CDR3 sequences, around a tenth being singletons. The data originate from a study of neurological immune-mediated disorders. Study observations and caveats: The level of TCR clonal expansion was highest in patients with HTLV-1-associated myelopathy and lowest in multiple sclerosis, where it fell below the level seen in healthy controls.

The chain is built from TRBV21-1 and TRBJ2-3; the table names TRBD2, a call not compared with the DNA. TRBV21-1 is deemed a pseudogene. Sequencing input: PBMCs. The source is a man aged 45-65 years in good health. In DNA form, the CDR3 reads TGTGCCAGCAGCAAAGTGGGATCTAGCGGGGTCACAGATACGCAGTATTTT. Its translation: CASSKVGSSGVTDTQYF.